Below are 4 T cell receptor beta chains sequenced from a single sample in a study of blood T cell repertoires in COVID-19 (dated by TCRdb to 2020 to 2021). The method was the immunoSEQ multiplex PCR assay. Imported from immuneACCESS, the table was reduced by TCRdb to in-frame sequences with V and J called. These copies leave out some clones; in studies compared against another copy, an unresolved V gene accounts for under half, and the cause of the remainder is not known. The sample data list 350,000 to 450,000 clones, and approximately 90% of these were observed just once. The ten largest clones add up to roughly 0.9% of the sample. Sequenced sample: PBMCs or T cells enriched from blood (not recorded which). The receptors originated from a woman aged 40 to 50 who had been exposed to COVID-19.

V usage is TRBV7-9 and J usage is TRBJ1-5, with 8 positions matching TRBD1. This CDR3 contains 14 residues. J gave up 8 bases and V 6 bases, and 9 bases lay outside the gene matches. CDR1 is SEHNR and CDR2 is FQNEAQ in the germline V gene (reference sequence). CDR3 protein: CASSLTGAREPQHF. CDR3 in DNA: TGTGCCAGCAGTTTGACAGGGGCCAGGGAGCCCCAGCATTTT.

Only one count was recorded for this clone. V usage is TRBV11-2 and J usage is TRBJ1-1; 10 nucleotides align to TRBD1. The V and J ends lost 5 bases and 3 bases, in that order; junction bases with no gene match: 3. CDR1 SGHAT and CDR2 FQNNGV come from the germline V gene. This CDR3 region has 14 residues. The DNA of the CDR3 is TGTGCCAGCAGCCCGGGGACAGGGGACACTGAAGCTTTCTTT. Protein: CASSPGTGDTEAFF.

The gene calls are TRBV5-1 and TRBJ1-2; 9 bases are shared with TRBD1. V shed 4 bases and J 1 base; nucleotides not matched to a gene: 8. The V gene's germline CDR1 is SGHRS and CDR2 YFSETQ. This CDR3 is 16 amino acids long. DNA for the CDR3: TGCGCCAGCAGCCAGGGACAGGGAACGCTTAACTATGGCTACACCTTC. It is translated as CASSQGQGTLNYGYTF.

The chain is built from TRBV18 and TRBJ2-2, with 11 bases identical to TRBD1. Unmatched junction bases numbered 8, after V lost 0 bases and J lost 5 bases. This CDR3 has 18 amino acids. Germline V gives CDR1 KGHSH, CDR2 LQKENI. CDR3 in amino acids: CASSPPGPGQGATGELFF. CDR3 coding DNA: TGTGCCAGCTCACCACCAGGCCCCGGACAGGGGGCAACCGGGGAGCTGTTTTTT.